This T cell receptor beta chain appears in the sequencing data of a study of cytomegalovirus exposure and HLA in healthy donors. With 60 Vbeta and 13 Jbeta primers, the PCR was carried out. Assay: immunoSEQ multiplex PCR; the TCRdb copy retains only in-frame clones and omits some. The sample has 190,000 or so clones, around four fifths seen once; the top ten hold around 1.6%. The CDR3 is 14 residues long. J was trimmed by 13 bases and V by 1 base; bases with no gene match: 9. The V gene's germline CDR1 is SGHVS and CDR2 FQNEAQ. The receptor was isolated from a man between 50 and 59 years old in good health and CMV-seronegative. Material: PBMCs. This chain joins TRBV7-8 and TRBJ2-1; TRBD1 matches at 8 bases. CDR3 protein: CASSLEAGGLDQFF. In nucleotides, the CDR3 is TGTGCCAGCAGCTTAGAAGCAGGGGGCCTCGACCAGTTCTTC. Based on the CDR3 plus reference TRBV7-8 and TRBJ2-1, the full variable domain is GAGVSQSPRYKVAKRGQDVALRCDPISGHVSLFWYQQALGQGPEFLTYFQNEAQLDKSGLPSDRFFAERPEGSVSTLKIQRTQQEDSAVYLCASSLEAGGLDQFFGPGTRLTVL.